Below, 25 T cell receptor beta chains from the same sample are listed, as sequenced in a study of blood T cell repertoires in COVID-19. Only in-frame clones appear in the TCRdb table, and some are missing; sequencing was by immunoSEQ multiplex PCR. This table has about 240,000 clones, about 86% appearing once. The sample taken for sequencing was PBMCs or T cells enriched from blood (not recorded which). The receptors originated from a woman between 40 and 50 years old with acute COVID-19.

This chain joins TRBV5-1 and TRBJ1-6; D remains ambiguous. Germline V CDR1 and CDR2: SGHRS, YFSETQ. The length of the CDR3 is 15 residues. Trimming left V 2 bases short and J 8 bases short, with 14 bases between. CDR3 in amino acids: CASSFRGVGDSPLHF. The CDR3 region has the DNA TGCGCCAGCAGCTTTCGGGGAGTCGGTGATTCACCCCTCCACTTT.

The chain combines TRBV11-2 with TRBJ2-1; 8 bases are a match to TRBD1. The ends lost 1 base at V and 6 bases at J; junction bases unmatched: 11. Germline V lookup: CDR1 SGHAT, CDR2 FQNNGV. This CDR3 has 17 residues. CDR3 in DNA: TGTGCCAGCAGCTTAGCTCCGAGACAGGGGATGGGCAATGAGCAGTTCTTC. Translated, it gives CASSLAPRQGMGNEQFF.

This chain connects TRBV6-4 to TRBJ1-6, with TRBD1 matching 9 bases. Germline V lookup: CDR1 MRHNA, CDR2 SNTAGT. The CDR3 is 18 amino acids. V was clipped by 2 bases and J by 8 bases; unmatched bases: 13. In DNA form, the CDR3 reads TGTGCCAGCAGTGACCCTCGACAGGGGGAGCCTCTCCATTCACCCCTCCACTTT. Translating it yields CASSDPRQGEPLHSPLHF.

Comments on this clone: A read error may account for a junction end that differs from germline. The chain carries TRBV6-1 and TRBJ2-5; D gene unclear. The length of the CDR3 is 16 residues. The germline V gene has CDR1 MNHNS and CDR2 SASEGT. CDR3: CASSEIPETECEIQYF. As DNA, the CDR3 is TGTGCCAGCAGTGAAATTCCCGAAACAGAGTGTGAGATCCAGTACTTC.

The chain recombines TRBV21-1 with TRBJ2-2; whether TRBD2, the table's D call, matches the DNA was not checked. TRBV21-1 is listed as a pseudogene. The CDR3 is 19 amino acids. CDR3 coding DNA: TGTGCCAGCAGCAAAGAGCCCTACGGACTAGCGGGACACACCGGGGAGCTGTTTTTT. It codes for CASSKEPYGLAGHTGELFF.

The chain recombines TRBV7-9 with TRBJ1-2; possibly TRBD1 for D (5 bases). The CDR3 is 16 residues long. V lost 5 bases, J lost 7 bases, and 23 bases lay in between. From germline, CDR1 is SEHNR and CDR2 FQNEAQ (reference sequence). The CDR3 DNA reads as TGTGCCAGCAGCCCCCGGACACTAACATCTAGTCTTGGCTACACCTTC. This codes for CASSPRTLTSSLGYTF.

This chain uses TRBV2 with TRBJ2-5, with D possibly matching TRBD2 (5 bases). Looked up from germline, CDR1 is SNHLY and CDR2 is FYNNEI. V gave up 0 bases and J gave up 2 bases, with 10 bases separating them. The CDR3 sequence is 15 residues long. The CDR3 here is CASSEARTLQETQYF. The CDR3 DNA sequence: TGTGCCAGCAGTGAAGCTAGGACTCTTCAAGAGACCCAGTACTTC.

The CDR3 loop is CAWTAGNYGYTF. CDR3 DNA sequence: TGTGCCTGGACAGCGGGAAACTATGGCTACACCTTC. The chain has TRBV30 and TRBJ1-2; the D is unclear. Germline loops: CDR1 GTSNPN, CDR2 SVGIG (reference sequence). V was clipped by 4 bases and J by 2 bases, with 8 bases between them. This CDR3 is built from 12 residues. Filled out from reference TRBV30 and TRBJ1-2, the complete variable domain reads SQTIHQWPATLVQPVGSPLSLECTVEGTSNPNLYWYRQAAGRGLQLLFYSVGIGQISSEVPQNLSASRPQDRQFILSSKKLLLSDSGFYLCAWTAGNYGYTFGSGTRLTVV.

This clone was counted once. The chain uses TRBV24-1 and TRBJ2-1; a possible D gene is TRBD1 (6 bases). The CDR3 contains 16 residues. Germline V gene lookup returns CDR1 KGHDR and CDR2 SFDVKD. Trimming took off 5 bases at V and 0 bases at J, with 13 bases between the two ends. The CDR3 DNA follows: TGTGCCACCAGTGGTGGGGGCACGAGCTCCTACAATGAGCAGTTCTTC. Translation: CATSGGGTSSYNEQFF.

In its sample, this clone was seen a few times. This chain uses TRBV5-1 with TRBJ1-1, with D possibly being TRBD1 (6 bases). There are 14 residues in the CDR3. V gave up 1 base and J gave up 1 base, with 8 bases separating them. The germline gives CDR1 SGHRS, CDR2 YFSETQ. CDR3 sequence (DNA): TGCGCCAGCAGCTTGACGACAGGGAACACTGAAGCTTTCTTT. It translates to CASSLTTGNTEAFF.

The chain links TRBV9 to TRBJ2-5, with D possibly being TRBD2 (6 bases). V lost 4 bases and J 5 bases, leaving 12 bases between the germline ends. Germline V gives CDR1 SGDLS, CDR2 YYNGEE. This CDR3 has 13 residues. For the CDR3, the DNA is TGTGCCAGCAGCCCCGGGAGTGACGAGACCCAGTACTTC. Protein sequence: CASSPGSDETQYF. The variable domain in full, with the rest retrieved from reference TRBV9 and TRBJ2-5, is DSGVTQTPKHLITATGQRVTLRCSPRSGDLSVYWYQQSLDQGLQFLIQYYNGEERAKGNILERFSAQQFPDLHSELNLSSLELGDSALYFCASSPGSDETQYFGPGTRLLVL.

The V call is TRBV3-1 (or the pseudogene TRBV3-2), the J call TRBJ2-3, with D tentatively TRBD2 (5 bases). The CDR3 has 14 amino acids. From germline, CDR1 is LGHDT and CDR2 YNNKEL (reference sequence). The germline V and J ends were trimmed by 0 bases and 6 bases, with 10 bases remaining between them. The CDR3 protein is CASSQERRADTQYF. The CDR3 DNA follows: TGTGCCAGCAGCCAAGAAAGGCGGGCGGATACGCAGTATTTT.

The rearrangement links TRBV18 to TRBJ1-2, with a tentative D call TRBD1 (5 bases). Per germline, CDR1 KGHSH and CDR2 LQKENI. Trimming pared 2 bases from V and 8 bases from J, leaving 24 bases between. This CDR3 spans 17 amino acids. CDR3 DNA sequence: TGTGCCAGCTCACCATCTCCCCGGGACCGGGGGAGAGAAGGCTACACCTTC. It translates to CASSPSPRDRGREGYTF.

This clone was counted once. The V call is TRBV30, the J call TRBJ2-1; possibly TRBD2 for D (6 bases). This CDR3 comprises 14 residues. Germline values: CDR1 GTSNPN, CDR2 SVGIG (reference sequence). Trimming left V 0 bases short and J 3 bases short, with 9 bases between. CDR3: CAWSVSGVYNEQFF. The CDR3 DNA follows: TGTGCCTGGAGTGTTTCGGGAGTCTACAATGAGCAGTTCTTC. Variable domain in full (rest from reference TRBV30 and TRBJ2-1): SQTIHQWPATLVQPVGSPLSLECTVEGTSNPNLYWYRQAAGRGLQLLFYSVGIGQISSEVPQNLSASRPQDRQFILSSKKLLLSDSGFYLCAWSVSGVYNEQFFGPGTRLTVL.

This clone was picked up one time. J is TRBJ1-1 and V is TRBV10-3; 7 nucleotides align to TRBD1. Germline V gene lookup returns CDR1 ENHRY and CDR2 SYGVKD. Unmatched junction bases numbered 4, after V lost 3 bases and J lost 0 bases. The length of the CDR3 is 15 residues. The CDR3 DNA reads TGTGCCATCAGTGACCAAGGGGGCCTGAACACTGAAGCTTTCTTT. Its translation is CAISDQGGLNTEAFF.

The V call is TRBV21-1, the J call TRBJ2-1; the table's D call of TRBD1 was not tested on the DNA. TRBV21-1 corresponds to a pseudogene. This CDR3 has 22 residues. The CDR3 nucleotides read TGTGCCAGCACCCAACCCGCCCGAACTAGGACAGGGGGCGGGCGGGCCTACAATGAGCAGTTCTTC. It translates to CASTQPARTRTGGGRAYNEQFF.

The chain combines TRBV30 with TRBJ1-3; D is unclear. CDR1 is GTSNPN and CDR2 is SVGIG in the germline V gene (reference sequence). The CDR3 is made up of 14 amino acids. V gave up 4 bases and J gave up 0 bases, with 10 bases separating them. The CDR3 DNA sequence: TGTGCCTGGACGAGAGGATCCTCTGGAAACACCATATATTTT. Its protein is CAWTRGSSGNTIYF. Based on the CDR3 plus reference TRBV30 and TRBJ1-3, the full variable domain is SQTIHQWPATLVQPVGSPLSLECTVEGTSNPNLYWYRQAAGRGLQLLFYSVGIGQISSEVPQNLSASRPQDRQFILSSKKLLLSDSGFYLCAWTRGSSGNTIYFGEGSWLTVV.

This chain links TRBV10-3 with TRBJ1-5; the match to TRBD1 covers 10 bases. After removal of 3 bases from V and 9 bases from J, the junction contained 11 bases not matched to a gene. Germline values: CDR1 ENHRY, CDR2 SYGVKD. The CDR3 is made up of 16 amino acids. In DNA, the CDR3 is TGTGCCATCAGTGAAAGCCCCGGGGACAGGGGTCGGCCCCAGCATTTT. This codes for CAISESPGDRGRPQHF.

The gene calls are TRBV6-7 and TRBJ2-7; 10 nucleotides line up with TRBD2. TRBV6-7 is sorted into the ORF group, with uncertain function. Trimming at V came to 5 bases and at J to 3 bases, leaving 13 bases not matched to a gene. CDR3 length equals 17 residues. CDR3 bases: TGTGCCAGCAGTCTCTCTAGCGGGAGAGGGATTGGCTACGAGCAGTACTTC. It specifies CASSLSSGRGIGYEQYF.

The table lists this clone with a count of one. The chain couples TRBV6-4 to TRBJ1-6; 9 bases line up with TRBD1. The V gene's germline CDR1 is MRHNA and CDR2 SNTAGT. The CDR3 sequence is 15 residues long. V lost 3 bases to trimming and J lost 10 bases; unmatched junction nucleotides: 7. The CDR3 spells CASSESGTGRSPLHF. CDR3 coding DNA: TGTGCCAGCAGTGAATCCGGGACAGGGCGATCACCCCTCCACTTT.

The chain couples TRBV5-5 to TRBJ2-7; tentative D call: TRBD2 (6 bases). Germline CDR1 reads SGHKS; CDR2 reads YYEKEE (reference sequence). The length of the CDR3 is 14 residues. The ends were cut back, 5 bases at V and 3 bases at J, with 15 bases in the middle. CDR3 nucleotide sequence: TGTGCCAGCAGGCGGACTACTGGAGACTACGAGCAGTACTTC. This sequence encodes CASRRTTGDYEQYF.

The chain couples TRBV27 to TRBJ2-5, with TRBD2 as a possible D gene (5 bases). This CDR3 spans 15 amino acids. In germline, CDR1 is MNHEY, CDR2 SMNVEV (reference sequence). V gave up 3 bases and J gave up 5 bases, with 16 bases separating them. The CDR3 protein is CASSFGGRRFETQYF. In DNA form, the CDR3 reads TGTGCCAGCAGTTTCGGTGGACGGAGGTTTGAGACCCAGTACTTC.

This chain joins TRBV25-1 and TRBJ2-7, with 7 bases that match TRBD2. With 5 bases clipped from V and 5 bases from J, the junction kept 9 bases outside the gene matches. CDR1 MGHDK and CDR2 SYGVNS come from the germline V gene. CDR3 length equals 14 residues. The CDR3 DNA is TGTGCCAGCAGTCATGGCGGGAGTCGTCACGAGCAGTACTTC. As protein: CASSHGGSRHEQYF.

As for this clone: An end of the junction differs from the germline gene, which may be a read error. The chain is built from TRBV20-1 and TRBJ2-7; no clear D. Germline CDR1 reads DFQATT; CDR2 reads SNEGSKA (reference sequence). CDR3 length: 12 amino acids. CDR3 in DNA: TGCAGCGCTAGTGGCCCAGGTTCCGAGCAGTACTTC. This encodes CSASGPGSEQYF.

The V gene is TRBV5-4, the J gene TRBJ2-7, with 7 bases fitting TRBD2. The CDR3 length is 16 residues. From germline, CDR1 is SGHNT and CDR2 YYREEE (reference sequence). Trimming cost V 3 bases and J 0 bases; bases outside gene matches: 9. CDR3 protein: CASSSPSGGSSYEQYF. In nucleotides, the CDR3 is TGTGCCAGCAGCTCGCCCAGTGGCGGGAGCTCCTACGAGCAGTACTTC.